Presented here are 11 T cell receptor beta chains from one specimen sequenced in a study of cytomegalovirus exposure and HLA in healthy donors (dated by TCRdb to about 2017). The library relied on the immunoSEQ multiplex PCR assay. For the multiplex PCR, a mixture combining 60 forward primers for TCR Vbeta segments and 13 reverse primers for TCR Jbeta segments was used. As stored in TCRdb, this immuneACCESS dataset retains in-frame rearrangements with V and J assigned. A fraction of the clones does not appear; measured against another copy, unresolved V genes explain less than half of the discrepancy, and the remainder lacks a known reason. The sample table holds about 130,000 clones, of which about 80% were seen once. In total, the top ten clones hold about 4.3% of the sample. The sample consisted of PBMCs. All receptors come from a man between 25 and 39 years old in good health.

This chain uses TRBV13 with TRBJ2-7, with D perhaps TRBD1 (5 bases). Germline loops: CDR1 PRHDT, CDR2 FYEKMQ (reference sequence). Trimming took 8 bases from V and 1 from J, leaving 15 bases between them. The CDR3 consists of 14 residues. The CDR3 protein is CASGGHLNSYEQYF. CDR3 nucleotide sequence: TGTGCCAGCGGTGGACACTTAAATTCCTACGAGCAGTACTTC.

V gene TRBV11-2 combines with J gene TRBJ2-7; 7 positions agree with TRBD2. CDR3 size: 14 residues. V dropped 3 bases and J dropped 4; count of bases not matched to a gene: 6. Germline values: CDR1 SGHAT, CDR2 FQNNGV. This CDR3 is CASSLSGNGYEQYF. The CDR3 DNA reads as TGTGCCAGCAGCTTGAGCGGGAATGGGTACGAGCAGTACTTC. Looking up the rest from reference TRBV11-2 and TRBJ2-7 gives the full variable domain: EAGVAQSPRYKIIEKRQSVAFWCNPISGHATLYWYQQILGQGPKLLIQFQNNGVVDDSQLPKDRFSAERLKGVDSTLKIQPAKLEDSAVYLCASSLSGNGYEQYFGPGTRLTVT.

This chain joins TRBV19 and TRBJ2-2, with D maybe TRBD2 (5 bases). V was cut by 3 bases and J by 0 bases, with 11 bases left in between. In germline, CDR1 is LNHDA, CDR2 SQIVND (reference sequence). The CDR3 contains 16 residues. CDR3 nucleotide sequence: TGTGCCAGTAGTATCCCTGCGGGCCCGAACACCGGGGAGCTGTTTTTT. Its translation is CASSIPAGPNTGELFF.

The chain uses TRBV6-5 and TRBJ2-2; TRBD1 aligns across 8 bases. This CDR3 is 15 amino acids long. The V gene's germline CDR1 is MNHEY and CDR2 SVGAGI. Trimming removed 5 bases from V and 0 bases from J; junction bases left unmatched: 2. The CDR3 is CASSTQGANTGELFF. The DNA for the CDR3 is TGTGCCAGCAGTACACAGGGGGCGAACACCGGGGAGCTGTTTTTT.

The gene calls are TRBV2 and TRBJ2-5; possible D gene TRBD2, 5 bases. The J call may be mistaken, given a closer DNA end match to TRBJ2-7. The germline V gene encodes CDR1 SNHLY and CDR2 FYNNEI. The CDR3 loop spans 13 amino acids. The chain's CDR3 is CASSARVNYEQYF. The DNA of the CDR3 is TGTGCCAGCAGCGCGCGGGTCAACTACGAGCAGTACTTC.

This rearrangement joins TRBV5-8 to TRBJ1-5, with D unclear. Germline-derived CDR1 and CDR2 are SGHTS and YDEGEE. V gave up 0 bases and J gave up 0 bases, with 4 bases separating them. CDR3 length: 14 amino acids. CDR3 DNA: TGTGCCAGCAGCTTGGACATTAGCAATCAGCCCCAGCATTTT. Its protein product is CASSLDISNQPQHF.

This CDR3 reads CSVRDRRGTEAFF. CDR3 sequence (DNA): TGCAGCGTGCGGGACAGGAGAGGCACTGAAGCTTTCTTT. The chain joins TRBV29-1 to TRBJ1-1; 8 bases are a match to TRBD1. CDR1 and CDR2 from the germline V gene are SQVTM and ANQGSEA. Trimming at V came to 6 bases and at J to 4 bases, leaving 7 bases not matched to a gene. CDR3 length: 13 amino acids. Supplemented by reference TRBV29-1 and TRBJ1-1, the full variable domain reads SAVISQKPSRDICQRGTSLTIQCQVDSQVTMMFWYRQQPGQSLTLIATANQGSEATYESGFVIDKFPISRPNLTFSTLTVSNMSPEDSSIYLCSVRDRRGTEAFFGQGTRLTVV.

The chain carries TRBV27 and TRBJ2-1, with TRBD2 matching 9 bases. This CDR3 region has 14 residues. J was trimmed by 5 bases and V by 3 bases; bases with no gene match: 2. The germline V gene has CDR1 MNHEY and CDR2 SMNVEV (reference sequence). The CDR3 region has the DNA TGTGCCAGCAGTTTTAGCGGGAGTGACAATGAGCAGTTCTTC. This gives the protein CASSFSGSDNEQFF.

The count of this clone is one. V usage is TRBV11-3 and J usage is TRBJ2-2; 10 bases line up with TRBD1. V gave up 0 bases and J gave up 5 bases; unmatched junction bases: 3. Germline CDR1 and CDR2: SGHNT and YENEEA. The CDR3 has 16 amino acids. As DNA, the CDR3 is TGTGCCAGCAGCTTAGATACGGGACAGGGGACCGGGGAGCTGTTTTTT. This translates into CASSLDTGQGTGELFF.

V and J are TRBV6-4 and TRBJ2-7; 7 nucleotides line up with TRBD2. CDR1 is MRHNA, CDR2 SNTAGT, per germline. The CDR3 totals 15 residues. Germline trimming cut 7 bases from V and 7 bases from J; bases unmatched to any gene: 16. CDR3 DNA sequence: TGTGCCAGCAACCACCTTTGGACTAGTGGATGGGAGCAGTACTTC. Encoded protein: CASNHLWTSGWEQYF.

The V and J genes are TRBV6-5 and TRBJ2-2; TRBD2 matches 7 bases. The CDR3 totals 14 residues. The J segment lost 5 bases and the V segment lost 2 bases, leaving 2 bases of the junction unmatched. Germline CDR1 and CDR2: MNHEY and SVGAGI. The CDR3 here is CASSYLSGTGELFF. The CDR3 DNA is TGTGCCAGCAGTTACCTTAGCGGGACCGGGGAGCTGTTTTTT.